The source of this TCR beta chain is a study of blood T cell repertoires in COVID-19. Overall study: Samples of COVID-19 (acute and convalescent) were obtained from the United States, Italy and Spain. PBMCs, B-cell-depleted T cells, or T cells were the source of the cDNA or gDNA that made up the material.

As handled by the study authors: Amplification from reference gene primers served as the basis for estimated nucleated cell counts. The assay was immunoSEQ multiplex PCR, and TCRdb's table has in-frame clones only and misses some. That table is the source of V, J and clone size, and D and trimming were worked out from the DNA. Among some 86,000 clones listed, over 70% were seen once. The trim removed 2 bases at V and 10 bases at J, leaving 6 bases unmatched. There are 14 residues in the CDR3. Germline V gene lookup returns CDR1 ENHRY and CDR2 SYGVKD. The chain is built from TRBV10-3 and TRBJ1-4, with TRBD1 matching over 8 bases. The TCR sequence derives from a woman older than 75 with active or convalescent COVID-19. The sequencing input was peripheral blood. In nucleotides, the CDR3 is TGTGCCATCAGTGAGGGACAGGGTGCTGGAAAACTGTTTTTT. Its translation is CAISEGQGAGKLFF.